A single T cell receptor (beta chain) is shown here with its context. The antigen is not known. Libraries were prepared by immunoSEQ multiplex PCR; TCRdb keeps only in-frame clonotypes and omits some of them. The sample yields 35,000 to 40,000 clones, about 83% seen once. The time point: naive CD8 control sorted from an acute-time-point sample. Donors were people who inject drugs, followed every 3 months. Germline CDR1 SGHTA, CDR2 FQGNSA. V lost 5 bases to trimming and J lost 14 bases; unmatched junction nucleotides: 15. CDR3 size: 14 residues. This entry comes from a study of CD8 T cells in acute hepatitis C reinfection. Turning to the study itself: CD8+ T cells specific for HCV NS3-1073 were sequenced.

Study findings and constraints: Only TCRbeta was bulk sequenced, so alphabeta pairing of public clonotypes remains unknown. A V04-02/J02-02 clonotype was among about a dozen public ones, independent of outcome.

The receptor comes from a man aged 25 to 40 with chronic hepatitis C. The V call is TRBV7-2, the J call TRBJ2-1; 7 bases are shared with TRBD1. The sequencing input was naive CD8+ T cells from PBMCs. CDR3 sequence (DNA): TGTGCCAGCAGCCCAGTCCCTTCCGGGACAGAGAAGTTCTTC. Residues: CASSPVPSGTEKFF.